Sequencing of this TCR beta chain was carried out in a study of cytomegalovirus exposure and HLA in healthy donors. About the research overall: Across more than 350 genotyped donors, about 80% landed in the Caucasian-associated ancestry cluster.

Amplification used 60 Vbeta primers and 13 Jbeta primers. In the authors' workflow: A follow-up analysis tallied around 80 million unique TCR beta chains, roughly 11 million shared. TCRdb's table, derived via immunoSEQ multiplex PCR, lists solely in-frame clones and lacks some. The V and J calls and clone size were taken over from that table, and D and trimming were inferred from the DNA. The sample records roughly 160,000 clones, 81% being singletons. Study-wide results and caveats: In a later analysis, HLA-associated beta chains showed higher expansion and lower generation probabilities than comparable chains. Association of a missense DCLRE1C variant with TCR beta V- and J-gene trimming was reported in a later analysis.

V trimming: 2 bases; J trimming: 7 bases; junction bases outside the gene matches: 4. This CDR3 is built from 14 residues. Per germline, CDR1 SGHVS and CDR2 FQNEAQ. This clone was seen a handful of times. Its antigen is still unknown. The sequence came from a woman aged 45-59 years in good health and CMV-seronegative. The rearrangement joins TRBV7-8 to TRBJ2-1; 8 bases match TRBD2. Sequencing input: PBMCs. CDR3 nucleotide sequence: TGTGCCAGCAGCTTAACGGGAGGGGTAAATGAGCAGTTCTTC. Translated: CASSLTGGVNEQFF.